The following is a T cell receptor beta chain sequence with its context. The antigen is unknown. This entry belongs to a study of cytomegalovirus exposure and HLA in healthy donors. The PCR made use of 60 Vbeta and 13 Jbeta primers. The table came from immunoSEQ multiplex PCR; TCRdb's copy has only in-frame clones and leaves some out. The sample contains about 140,000 clones, 70% to 85% of which appear only once. Whole-study results and caveats: As a later analysis showed, several of the most significant clusters appeared to be linked to common viral pathogens. The authors listed about 170 TCR beta chains as cytomegalovirus-associated. Further analysis, carried out later, found HLA-associated TCR beta chains more clonally expanded than equally common other chains. Fewer N-insertions (relative to the approximately 670-donor mean) were reportedly seen in an Asian-associated ancestry cluster in a later analysis.

The sample taken for sequencing was PBMCs. The sequence was collected from a man aged 25 to 40 in good health and CMV-seropositive.

CDR3 sequence (DNA): TGTGCCAGCAGTTTAGGGCCGGTCTACGAGCAGTACTTC. Residues: CASSLGPVYEQYF. This sequence joins TRBV28 and TRBJ2-7, with D unresolved. The length of the CDR3 is 13 residues. V was clipped by 2 bases and J by 3 bases, with 8 bases between them. CDR1 is MDHEN and CDR2 is SYDVKM in the germline V gene.